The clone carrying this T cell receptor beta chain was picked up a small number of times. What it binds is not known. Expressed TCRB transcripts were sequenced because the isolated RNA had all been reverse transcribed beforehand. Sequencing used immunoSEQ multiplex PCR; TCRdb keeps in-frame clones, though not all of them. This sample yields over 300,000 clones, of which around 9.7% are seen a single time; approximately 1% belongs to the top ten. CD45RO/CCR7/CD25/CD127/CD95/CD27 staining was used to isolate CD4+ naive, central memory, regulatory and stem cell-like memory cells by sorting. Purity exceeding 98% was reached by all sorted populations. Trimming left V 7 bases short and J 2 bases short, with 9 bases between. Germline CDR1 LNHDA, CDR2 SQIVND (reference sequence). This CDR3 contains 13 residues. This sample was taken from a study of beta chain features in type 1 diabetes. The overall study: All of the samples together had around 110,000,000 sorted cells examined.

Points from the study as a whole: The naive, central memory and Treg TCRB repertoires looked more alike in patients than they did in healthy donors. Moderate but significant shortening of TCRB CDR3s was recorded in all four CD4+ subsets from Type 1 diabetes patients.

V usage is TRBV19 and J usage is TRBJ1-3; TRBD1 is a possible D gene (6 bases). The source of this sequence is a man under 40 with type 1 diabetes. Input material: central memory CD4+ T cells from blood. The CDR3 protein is CASTRTAGNTIYF. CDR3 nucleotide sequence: TGTGCCAGTACGAGGACAGCTGGAAACACCATATATTTT.